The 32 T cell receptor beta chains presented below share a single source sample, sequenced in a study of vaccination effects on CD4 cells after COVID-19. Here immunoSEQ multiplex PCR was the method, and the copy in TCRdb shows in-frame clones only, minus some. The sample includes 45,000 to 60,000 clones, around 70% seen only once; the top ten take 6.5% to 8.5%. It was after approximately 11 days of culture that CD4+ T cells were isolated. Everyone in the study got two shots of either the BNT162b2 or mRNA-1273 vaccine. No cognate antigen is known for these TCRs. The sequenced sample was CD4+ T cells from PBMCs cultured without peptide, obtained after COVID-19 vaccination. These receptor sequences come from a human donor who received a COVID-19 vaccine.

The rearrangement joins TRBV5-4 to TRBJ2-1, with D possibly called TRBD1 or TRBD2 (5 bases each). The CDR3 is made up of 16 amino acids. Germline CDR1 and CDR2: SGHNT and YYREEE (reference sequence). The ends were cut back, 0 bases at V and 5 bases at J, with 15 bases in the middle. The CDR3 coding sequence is TGTGCCAGCAGCTTGGCGGGCAGTTCGGGGCACAATGAGCAGTTCTTC. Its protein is CASSLAGSSGHNEQFF.

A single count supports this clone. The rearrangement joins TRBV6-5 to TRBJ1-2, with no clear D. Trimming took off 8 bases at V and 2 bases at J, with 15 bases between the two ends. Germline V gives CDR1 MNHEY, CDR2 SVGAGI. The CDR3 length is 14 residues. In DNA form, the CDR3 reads TGTGCCAGCCGACGCGGATCGGGAAACTATGGCTACACCTTC. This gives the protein CASRRGSGNYGYTF.

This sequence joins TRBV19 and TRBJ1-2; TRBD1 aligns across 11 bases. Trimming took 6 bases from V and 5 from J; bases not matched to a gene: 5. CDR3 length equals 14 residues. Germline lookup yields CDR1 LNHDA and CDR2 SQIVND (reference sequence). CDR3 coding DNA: TGTGCCAGTAGACGGGACAGGGGGTTTTATGGCTACACCTTC. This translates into CASRRDRGFYGYTF.

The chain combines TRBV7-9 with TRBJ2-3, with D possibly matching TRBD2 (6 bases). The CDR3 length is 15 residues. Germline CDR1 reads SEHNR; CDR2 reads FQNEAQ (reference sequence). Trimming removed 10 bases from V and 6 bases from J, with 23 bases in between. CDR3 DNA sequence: TGTGCCATCCCCCGGGACTCCTCTATGATGGATACGCAGTATTTT. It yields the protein CAIPRDSSMMDTQYF.

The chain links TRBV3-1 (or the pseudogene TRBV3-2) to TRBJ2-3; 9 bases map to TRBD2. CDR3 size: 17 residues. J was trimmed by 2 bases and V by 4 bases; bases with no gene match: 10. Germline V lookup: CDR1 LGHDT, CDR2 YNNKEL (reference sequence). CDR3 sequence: CASSPRGLAGSTDTQYF. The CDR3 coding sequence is TGTGCCAGCAGCCCGCGGGGTCTAGCGGGGTCCACAGATACGCAGTATTTT.

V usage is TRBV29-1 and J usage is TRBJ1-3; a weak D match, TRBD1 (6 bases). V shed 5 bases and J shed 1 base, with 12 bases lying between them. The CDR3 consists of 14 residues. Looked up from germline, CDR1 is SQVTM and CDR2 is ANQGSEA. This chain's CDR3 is CSVKQGSSGNTIYF. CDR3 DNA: TGCAGCGTTAAACAGGGTTCTTCTGGAAACACCATATATTTT.

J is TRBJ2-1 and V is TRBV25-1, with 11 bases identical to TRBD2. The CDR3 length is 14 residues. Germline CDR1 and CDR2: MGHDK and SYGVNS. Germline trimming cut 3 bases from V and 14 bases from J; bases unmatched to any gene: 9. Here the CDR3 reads CASSDIAGGPVKFF. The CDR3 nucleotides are TGTGCCAGCAGTGACATAGCGGGGGGGCCGGTAAAGTTCTTC.

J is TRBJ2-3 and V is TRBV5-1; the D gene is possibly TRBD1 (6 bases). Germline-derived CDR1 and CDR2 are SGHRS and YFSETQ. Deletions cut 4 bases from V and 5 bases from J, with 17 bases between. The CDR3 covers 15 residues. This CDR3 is CASSDTGQSKDTQYF. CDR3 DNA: TGCGCCAGCAGCGACACGGGACAATCTAAAGATACGCAGTATTTT.

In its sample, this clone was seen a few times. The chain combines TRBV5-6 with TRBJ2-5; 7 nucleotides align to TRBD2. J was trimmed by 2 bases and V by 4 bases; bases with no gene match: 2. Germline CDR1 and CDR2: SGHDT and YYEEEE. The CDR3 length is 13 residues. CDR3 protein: CASSPGLQETQYF. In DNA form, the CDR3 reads TGTGCCAGCAGCCCGGGACTACAAGAGACCCAGTACTTC.

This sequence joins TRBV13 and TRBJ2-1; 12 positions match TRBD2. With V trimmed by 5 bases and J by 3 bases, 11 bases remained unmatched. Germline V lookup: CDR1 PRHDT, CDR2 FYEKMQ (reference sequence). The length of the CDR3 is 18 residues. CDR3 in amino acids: CASSTTSGSARNYNEQFF. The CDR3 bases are TGTGCCAGCAGCACGACTAGCGGGAGCGCACGAAACTACAATGAGCAGTTCTTC.

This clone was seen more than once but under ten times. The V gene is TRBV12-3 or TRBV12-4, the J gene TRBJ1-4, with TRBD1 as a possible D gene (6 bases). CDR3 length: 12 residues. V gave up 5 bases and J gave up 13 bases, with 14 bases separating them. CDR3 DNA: TGTGCCAGCAGTCCCTCACAGGGTGGACTGTTTTTT. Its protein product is CASSPSQGGLFF.

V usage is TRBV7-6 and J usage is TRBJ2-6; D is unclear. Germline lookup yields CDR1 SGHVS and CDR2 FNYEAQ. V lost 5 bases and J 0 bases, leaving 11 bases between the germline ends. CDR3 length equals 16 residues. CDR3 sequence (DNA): TGTGCCAGCAGCAAAGGCGGCCGCTCTGGGGCCAACGTCCTGACTTTC. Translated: CASSKGGRSGANVLTF.

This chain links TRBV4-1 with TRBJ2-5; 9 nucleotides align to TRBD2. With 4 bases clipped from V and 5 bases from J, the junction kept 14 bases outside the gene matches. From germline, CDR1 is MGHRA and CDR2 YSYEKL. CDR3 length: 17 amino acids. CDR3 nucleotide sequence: TGCGCCAGCAGCCGCTTTGGGGTAGCGGGAGTTCCCGAGACCCAGTACTTC. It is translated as CASSRFGVAGVPETQYF.

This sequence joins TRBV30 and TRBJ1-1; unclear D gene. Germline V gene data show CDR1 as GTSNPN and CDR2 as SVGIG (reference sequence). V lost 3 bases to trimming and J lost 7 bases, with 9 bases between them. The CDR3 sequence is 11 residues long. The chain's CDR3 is CAWRRTFEAFF. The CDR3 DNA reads TGTGCCTGGAGGCGGACTTTTGAAGCTTTCTTT.

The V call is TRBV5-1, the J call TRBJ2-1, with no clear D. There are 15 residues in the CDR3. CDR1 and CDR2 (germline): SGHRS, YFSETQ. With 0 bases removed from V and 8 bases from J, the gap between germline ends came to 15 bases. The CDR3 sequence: CASSLGLDPVDEQFF. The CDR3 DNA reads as TGCGCCAGCAGCTTGGGGCTAGACCCCGTGGATGAGCAGTTCTTC.

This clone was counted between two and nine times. The CDR3 DNA reads TGCGCCAGCAGCCAGGACAGGGGGGACACAGATACGCAGTATTTT. Encoded protein: CASSQDRGDTDTQYF. This chain uses TRBV5-1 with TRBJ2-3; 10 bases are shared with TRBD1. CDR1 SGHRS and CDR2 YFSETQ come from the germline V gene. V lost 4 bases, J lost 2 bases, and 4 bases stayed unmatched. The CDR3 is made up of 15 amino acids.

This CDR3 reads CAWSVKGAETQYF. In DNA, the CDR3 is TGTGCCTGGAGTGTCAAGGGCGCGGAGACCCAGTACTTC. The chain uses TRBV30 and TRBJ2-5, with D hard to call. Trimming took 0 bases from V and 5 from J, leaving 10 bases between them. The CDR3 totals 13 residues. The V gene's germline CDR1 is GTSNPN and CDR2 SVGIG (reference sequence).

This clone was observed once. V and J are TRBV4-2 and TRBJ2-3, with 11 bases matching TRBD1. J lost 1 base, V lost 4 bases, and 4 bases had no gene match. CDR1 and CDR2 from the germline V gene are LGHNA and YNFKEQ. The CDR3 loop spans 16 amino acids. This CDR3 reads CASSLDRGRRTDTQYF. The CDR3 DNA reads TGTGCCAGCAGCCTGGACAGGGGGCGCCGCACAGATACGCAGTATTTT.

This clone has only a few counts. CDR3 sequence: CATQGNSYEQYF. The CDR3 DNA reads as TGTGCCACACAGGGAAACTCCTACGAGCAGTACTTC. This chain joins TRBV24-1 and TRBJ2-7; D might be TRBD1 (6 bases). Germline V gene data show CDR1 as KGHDR and CDR2 as SFDVKD. The CDR3 is 12 amino acids. Trimming stripped 10 bases from V and 0 bases from J, with 9 bases between.

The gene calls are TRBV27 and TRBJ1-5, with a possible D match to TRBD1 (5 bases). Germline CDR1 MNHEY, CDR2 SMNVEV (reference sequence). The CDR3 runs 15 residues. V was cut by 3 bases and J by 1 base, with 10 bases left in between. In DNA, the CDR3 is TGTGCCAGCAGTTTGGGGGGTGTGAGCAATCAGCCCCAGCATTTT. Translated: CASSLGGVSNQPQHF.

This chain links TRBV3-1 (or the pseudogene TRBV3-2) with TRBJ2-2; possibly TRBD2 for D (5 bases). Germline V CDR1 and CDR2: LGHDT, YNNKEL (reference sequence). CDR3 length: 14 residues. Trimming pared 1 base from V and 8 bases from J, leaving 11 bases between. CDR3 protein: CASSQVPSRGELFF. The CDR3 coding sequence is TGTGCCAGCAGCCAAGTTCCTAGCAGAGGGGAGCTGTTTTTT.

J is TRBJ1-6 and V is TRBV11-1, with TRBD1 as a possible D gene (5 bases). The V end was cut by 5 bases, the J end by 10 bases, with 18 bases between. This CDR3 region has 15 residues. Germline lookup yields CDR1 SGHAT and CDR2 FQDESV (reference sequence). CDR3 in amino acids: CASSVTGTTGSPLHF. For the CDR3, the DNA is TGTGCCAGCAGCGTTACCGGGACTACGGGATCACCCCTCCACTTT.

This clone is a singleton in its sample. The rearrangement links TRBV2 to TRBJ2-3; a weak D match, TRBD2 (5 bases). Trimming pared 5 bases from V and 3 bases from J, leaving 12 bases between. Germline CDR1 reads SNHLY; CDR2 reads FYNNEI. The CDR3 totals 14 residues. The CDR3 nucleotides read TGTGCCAGCAGTCGGGATCTCAGTACAGATACGCAGTATTTT. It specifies CASSRDLSTDTQYF. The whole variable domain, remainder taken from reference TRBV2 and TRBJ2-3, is EPEVTQTPSHQVTQMGQEVILRCVPISNHLYFYWYRQILGQKVEFLVSFYNNEISEKSEIFDDQFSVERPDGSNFTLKIRSTKLEDSAMYFCASSRDLSTDTQYFGPGTRLTVL.

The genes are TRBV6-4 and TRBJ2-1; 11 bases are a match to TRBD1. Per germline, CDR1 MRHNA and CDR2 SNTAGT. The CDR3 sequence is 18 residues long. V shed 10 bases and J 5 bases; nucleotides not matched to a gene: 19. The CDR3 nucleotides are TGTGCCATCCCCCCCGGACAGGGGGCGCCTGGTGGAAACAATGAGCAGTTCTTC. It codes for CAIPPGQGAPGGNNEQFF.

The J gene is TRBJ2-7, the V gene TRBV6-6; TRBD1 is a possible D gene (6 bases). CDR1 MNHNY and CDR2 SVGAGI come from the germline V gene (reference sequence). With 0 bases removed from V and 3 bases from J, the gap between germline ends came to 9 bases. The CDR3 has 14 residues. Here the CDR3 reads CASSYSQTGYEQYF. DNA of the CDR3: TGTGCCAGCAGTTACTCGCAGACAGGCTACGAGCAGTACTTC.

The CDR3 reads CASSLAQGGNEKLFF. CDR3 sequence (DNA): TGTGCCAGCAGCTTAGCACAGGGCGGGAATGAAAAACTGTTTTTT. J is TRBJ1-4 and V is TRBV11-2; TRBD1 might be the D (6 bases). Trimming took 1 base from V and 5 from J, leaving 11 bases between them. CDR1 is SGHAT and CDR2 is FQNNGV in the germline V gene. The CDR3 has 15 residues.

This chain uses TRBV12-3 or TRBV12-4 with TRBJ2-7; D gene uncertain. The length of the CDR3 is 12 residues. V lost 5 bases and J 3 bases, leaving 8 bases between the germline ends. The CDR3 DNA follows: TGTGCCAGCAGTCCACCGAACTACGAGCAGTACTTC. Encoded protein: CASSPPNYEQYF.

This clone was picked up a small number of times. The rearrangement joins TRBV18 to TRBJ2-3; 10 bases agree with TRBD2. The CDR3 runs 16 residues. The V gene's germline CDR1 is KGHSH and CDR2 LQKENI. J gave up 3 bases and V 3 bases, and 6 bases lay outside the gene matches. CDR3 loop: CASSPLKTSGTDTQYF. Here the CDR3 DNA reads TGTGCCAGCTCACCCCTAAAGACTAGCGGGACAGATACGCAGTATTTT.

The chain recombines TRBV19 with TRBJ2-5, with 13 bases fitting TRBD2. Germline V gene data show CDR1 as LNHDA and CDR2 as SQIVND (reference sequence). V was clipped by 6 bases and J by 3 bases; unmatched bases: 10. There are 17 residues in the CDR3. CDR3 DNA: TGTGCCAGTAGCCCCCCATGGACTAGCGGGAGTAAAGAGACCCAGTACTTC. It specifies CASSPPWTSGSKETQYF.

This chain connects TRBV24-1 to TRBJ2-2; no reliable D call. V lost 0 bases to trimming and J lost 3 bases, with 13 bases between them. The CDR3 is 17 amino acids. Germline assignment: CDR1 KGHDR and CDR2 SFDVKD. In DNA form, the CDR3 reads TGTGCCACCAGTGATTTGCCTCTTCAACTTCACACCGGGGAGCTGTTTTTT. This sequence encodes CATSDLPLQLHTGELFF.

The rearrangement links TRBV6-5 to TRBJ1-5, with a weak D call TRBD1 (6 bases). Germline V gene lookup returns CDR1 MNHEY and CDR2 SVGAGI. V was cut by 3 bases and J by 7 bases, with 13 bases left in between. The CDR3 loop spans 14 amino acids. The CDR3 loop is CASSYSGGAQPQHF. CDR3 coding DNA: TGTGCCAGCAGTTATAGCGGGGGCGCCCAGCCCCAGCATTTT.

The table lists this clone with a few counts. The CDR3 spells CASSSRTGGFNQPQHF. As DNA, the CDR3 is TGTGCCAGCAGTTCCCGGACAGGGGGATTCAATCAGCCCCAGCATTTT. This chain connects TRBV6-5 to TRBJ1-5; 10 positions match TRBD1. V was clipped by 4 bases and J by 3 bases; unmatched bases: 6. CDR1 and CDR2 (germline): MNHEY, SVGAGI. The CDR3 is 16 amino acids.